This TCR beta chain was sequenced for a study of tumor-infiltrating lymphocytes in primary liver carcinoma. Starting from 500 ng of total RNA, TCR beta cDNA was produced with a primer in the constant region. What produced the TCR beta libraries was three nested multiplex PCR rounds using slightly modified ARM-PCR. Researchers ran the first two PCR rounds for 9 to 10 cycles each with TRBV1-TRBV30 forward primers and a C-beta reverse primer. TCRdb reprocessed the multiplex PCR reads with MiXCR, giving one entry per CDR3 protein. The table has around 25,000 distinct CDR3 sequences, 70% to 80% seen once; the top ten hold roughly a third. Details on this clonotype: The CDR3 end shows no conserved phenylalanine or tryptophan, and so a read error is likely. It is unclear where the CDR3 begins or ends on the DNA, so no DNA is shown, and the CDR3 is as TCRdb lists it.

CDR1 ENHRY and CDR2 SYGVKD come from the germline V gene. The CDR3 length equals 14 residues, ends included. The approximately 17-32 mg bulk tissue piece was not sorted before simultaneous RNA and DNA extraction. No treatment had been given to the patients, who were chronically infected with HBV. This TCR was sampled from a woman in her 30s with primary liver carcinoma and hepatitis B virus infection. The sequenced material came from liver tumor tissue from sampling region 5. Sample subset: tumor region T5, tumor centre. This chain uses TRBV10-3 with TRBJ2-1; the tabulated D call, TRBD1, remains unverified against the DNA. The CDR3 reads CAINPTATRDEQFI.